One and the same sample provided the 16 T cell receptor beta chains below, sequenced in a study of cytomegalovirus exposure and HLA in healthy donors. Sequencing was performed with immunoSEQ multiplex PCR; in TCRdb, only in-frame clones are kept and a portion is missing. The sample includes about 57,000 clones, 70% to 90% of them seen just once. The sequencing input was PBMCs. Receptors were obtained from a woman aged 18-29 years in good health and CMV-seronegative.

The chain employs TRBV7-2 and TRBJ1-3; TRBD1 is a possible D gene (5 bases). Trimming shortened V by 3 bases and J by 4 bases, and 7 bases separated the two germline ends. The germline CDR1 and CDR2 sequences are SGHTA and FQGNSA. The CDR3 loop spans 13 amino acids. The CDR3 DNA is TGTGCCAGCAGCTTGGGGGGAGGAAACACCATATATTTT. Its translation: CASSLGGGNTIYF.

V is TRBV27 and J is TRBJ2-2; the match to TRBD1 covers 7 bases. The CDR3 totals 14 residues. With 1 base clipped from V and 7 bases from J, the junction kept 3 bases outside the gene matches. Germline assignment: CDR1 MNHEY and CDR2 SMNVEV (reference sequence). DNA for the CDR3: TGTGCCAGCAGTTTATGGCAGGGGGTCGGGGAGCTGTTTTTT. Its protein product is CASSLWQGVGELFF.

The chain links TRBV5-1 to TRBJ1-4; 7 bases are shared with TRBD1. Germline V CDR1 and CDR2: SGHRS, YFSETQ. With V trimmed by 4 bases and J by 0 bases, 3 bases remained unmatched. The CDR3 has 15 residues. As DNA, the CDR3 is TGCGCCAGCAGCAAGGGACAGTCAACTAATGAAAAACTGTTTTTT. Residues: CASSKGQSTNEKLFF.

The chain couples TRBV19 to TRBJ2-3; 8 bases agree with TRBD1. The J segment lost 1 base and the V segment lost 3 bases, leaving 3 bases of the junction unmatched. CDR3 length: 15 amino acids. Germline lookup yields CDR1 LNHDA and CDR2 SQIVND (reference sequence). This CDR3 is CASSIGTGGTDTQYF. CDR3 DNA sequence: TGTGCCAGTAGTATCGGGACAGGCGGCACAGATACGCAGTATTTT.

The chain has TRBV6-5 and TRBJ1-4; D is perhaps TRBD1 (6 bases). CDR1 MNHEY and CDR2 SVGAGI come from the germline V gene. There are 15 residues in the CDR3. Trimming pared 0 bases from V and 8 bases from J, leaving 13 bases between. The CDR3 coding sequence is TGTGCCAGCAGTTACTCCCCAGGGGTACAGGAAAAACTGTTTTTT. It encodes CASSYSPGVQEKLFF.

This chain joins TRBV6-1 and TRBJ1-4, with a weak D call TRBD1 (5 bases). Germline V gene lookup returns CDR1 MNHNS and CDR2 SASEGT. This CDR3 contains 14 residues. V was cut by 6 bases and J by 4 bases, with 12 bases left in between. The CDR3 region is CASRRDRVNEKLFF. The CDR3 nucleotides are TGTGCCAGCAGGAGAGACAGAGTTAATGAAAAACTGTTTTTT.

The CDR3 protein is CASSQPHICLPQHF. The CDR3 DNA sequence: TGCGCCAGCAGTCAACCACATATATGTTTGCCCCAGCATTTT. V gene TRBV23-1 combines with J gene TRBJ1-5; no clear D. TRBV23-1 counts as an open reading frame of uncertain function. The length of the CDR3 is 14 residues. The V end lost 2 bases, the J end lost 9 bases, and 14 bases lay between the germline ends.

Here the CDR3 DNA reads TGTGCCAGCAGTGACTCCCCGGGCACAGGGGGGTGTCAGCCCCAGCATTTT. Translation: CASSDSPGTGGCQPQHF. This chain connects TRBV6-4 to TRBJ1-5; TRBD1 agrees at 8 bases. The CDR3 extends over 17 amino acids. Per the germline V gene, CDR1 is MRHNA and CDR2 is SNTAGT. The V and J ends lost 0 bases and 6 bases, in that order; junction bases with no gene match: 10.

The chain joins TRBV5-4 to TRBJ2-5; tentative D call: TRBD1 (7 bases). The germline CDR1 and CDR2 sequences are SGHNT and YYREEE (reference sequence). The V and J ends lost 4 bases and 1 base respectively, with 17 bases between them. CDR3 length: 16 residues. In DNA, the CDR3 is TGTGCCAGCAGCCGCGGGACAGAGGCTCCCCAAGAGACCCAGTACTTC. Its protein is CASSRGTEAPQETQYF. The whole variable domain, remainder taken from reference TRBV5-4 and TRBJ2-5, is ETGVTQSPTHLIKTRGQQVTLRCSSQSGHNTVSWYQQALGQGPQFIFQYYREEENGRGNFPPRFSGLQFPNYSSELNVNALELDDSALYLCASSRGTEAPQETQYFGPGTRLLVL.

The chain carries TRBV30 and TRBJ1-1, with D tentatively TRBD1 (5 bases). Trimming shortened V by 0 bases and J by 6 bases, and 5 bases separated the two germline ends. The CDR3 is 11 residues long. In germline, CDR1 is GTSNPN, CDR2 SVGIG (reference sequence). DNA of the CDR3: TGTGCCTGGAGTGTACAGGCTGAAGCTTTCTTT. Its translation: CAWSVQAEAFF. Drawing the rest from reference TRBV30 and TRBJ1-1, the complete variable domain is SQTIHQWPATLVQPVGSPLSLECTVEGTSNPNLYWYRQAAGRGLQLLFYSVGIGQISSEVPQNLSASRPQDRQFILSSKKLLLSDSGFYLCAWSVQAEAFFGQGTRLTVV.

The V call is TRBV4-2, the J call TRBJ1-5; TRBD1 matches at 8 bases. In germline, CDR1 is LGHNA, CDR2 YNFKEQ. The CDR3 has 15 amino acids. Trimming removed 1 base from V and 5 bases from J; junction bases left unmatched: 4. The CDR3 DNA is TGTGCCAGCAGCCAAGGAGGACAGGGAGATCAGCCCCAGCATTTT. It encodes CASSQGGQGDQPQHF.

The chain joins TRBV6-5 to TRBJ2-6; TRBD1 matches at 7 bases. The ends lost 0 bases at V and 1 base at J; junction bases unmatched: 0. CDR3 length equals 16 residues. The germline CDR1 and CDR2 sequences are MNHEY and SVGAGI. CDR3 nucleotide sequence: TGTGCCAGCAGTTACTCGACAGGGTCTGGGGCCAACGTCCTGACTTTC. This encodes CASSYSTGSGANVLTF.

This clone appeared a single time. The rearrangement uses TRBV11-2 and TRBJ2-3; TRBD2 matches 8 bases. The ends lost 3 bases at V and 1 base at J; junction bases unmatched: 3. Germline assignment: CDR1 SGHAT and CDR2 FQNNGV. The CDR3 is 15 amino acids. In DNA, the CDR3 is TGTGCCAGCAGCTTTCGGCGGGGGGGCACAGATACGCAGTATTTT. Protein sequence: CASSFRRGGTDTQYF.

The V call is TRBV7-9, the J call TRBJ2-3; D might be TRBD2 (7 bases). The CDR3 spans 17 residues. Germline V lookup: CDR1 SEHNR, CDR2 FQNEAQ (reference sequence). With 6 bases removed from V and 1 base from J, the gap between germline ends came to 20 bases. The DNA for the CDR3 is TGTGCCAGCAGGACCCGTCTTGGAGGGGGGGGCACAGATACGCAGTATTTT. Protein product: CASRTRLGGGGTDTQYF.

This clone is a singleton in its sample. The chain couples TRBV6-6 to TRBJ1-5; D not certain. Germline V gene data show CDR1 as MNHNY and CDR2 as SVGAGI (reference sequence). V lost 5 bases, J lost 5 bases, and 7 bases lay in between. This CDR3 is 12 amino acids long. The CDR3 DNA is TGTGCCAGCAGTGTCCAGTATCAGCCCCAGCATTTT. Translated: CASSVQYQPQHF.

The CDR3 DNA follows: TGTGCCAGCAGTGTCCGAGACACAATTGAGGAGACCCAGTACTTC. It specifies CASSVRDTIEETQYF. This chain connects TRBV2 to TRBJ2-5; no clear D gene. This CDR3 contains 15 residues. CDR1 and CDR2 (germline): SNHLY, FYNNEI. Trimming pared 4 bases from V and 5 bases from J, leaving 17 bases between.